This T cell receptor beta chain was captured by sequencing in a study of blood T cell repertoires in COVID-19. The overall study: PBMCs, B-cell-depleted T cells, or T cells were the source of the cDNA or gDNA that made up the material.

Donors in Cohort 3 who had recovered were those with two negative PCRs, healthcare professional clearance, or resolution of their symptoms. Source study methods: Amplified reference gene primers provided the basis for estimating nucleated cell counts. This table comes from immunoSEQ multiplex PCR, and its TCRdb copy is limited to in-frame clones, with some not included. D and trimming were read from the DNA, whereas the V and J calls and clone size are those reported in that table. The profile shows approximately 270,000 clones, 80% to 90% of them singletons. The CDR3 is 13 amino acids. Trimming removed 2 bases at V and 8 bases at J, with 7 bases between. Germline CDR1 LGHDT, CDR2 YNNKEL (reference sequence).

The sequence derives from a woman aged 45-65 years who had recovered from COVID-19. The chain employs TRBV3-1 (or the pseudogene TRBV3-2) and TRBJ1-6, with D maybe TRBD1 (5 bases). The sample was PBMCs or T cells enriched from blood (not recorded which). The CDR3 DNA sequence: TGTGCCAGCAGCCAACCGGGGGATTCACCCCTCCACTTT. This sequence encodes CASSQPGDSPLHF.